What follows are 8 T cell receptor beta chains derived from one specimen sequenced in a study of CD8+ T cells in alopecia areata. cDNA prepared by RNA extraction and subsequent reverse transcription served as the template for sequencing. The protocol was immunoSEQ multiplex PCR, while the TCRdb copy is restricted to in-frame clones and leaves out a portion. Seen here are 150,000 to 200,000 clones, just under 65% observed once, and the top ten hold 1.3%. As to treatment: oral pan-JAK inhibitor, 5-10 mg twice daily. Sequenced material: CD4+ T cells sorted from blood, taken at approximately week 49, from a patient treated with tofacitinib. These receptors were obtained from a human donor with alopecia areata.

The chain has TRBV13 and TRBJ1-6; 7 bases align to TRBD1. The CDR3 sequence is 15 residues long. The V gene end was trimmed by 5 bases and the J gene end by 6 bases; junction bases not matched to a gene: 7. Germline-derived CDR1 and CDR2 are PRHDT and FYEKMQ (reference sequence). CDR3 DNA: TGTGCCAGCAGCCGCGGACAGGAGATTAATTCACCCCTCCACTTT. Its protein is CASSRGQEINSPLHF.

This clone was counted only a few times. The rearrangement joins TRBV30 to TRBJ1-5, with a weak D call TRBD1 (6 bases). The germline V gene encodes CDR1 GTSNPN and CDR2 SVGIG (reference sequence). This CDR3 has 14 amino acids. Deletions cut 3 bases from V and 5 bases from J, with 14 bases between. CDR3: CAWSRQERDQPQHF. DNA of the CDR3: TGTGCCTGGAGCAGACAGGAGCGGGATCAGCCCCAGCATTTT.

This clone was seen only a few times. The J gene is TRBJ1-1, the V gene TRBV29-1; tentative D call: TRBD1 (5 bases). This CDR3 is 13 amino acids long. Germline V gives CDR1 SQVTM, CDR2 ANQGSEA. The V end was cut by 4 bases, the J end by 9 bases, with 18 bases between. The CDR3 protein is CSVGSQRAGKAFF. The CDR3 DNA is TGCAGCGTTGGTTCCCAACGTGCAGGGAAAGCTTTCTTT.

V is TRBV7-2 and J is TRBJ1-2; TRBD1 matches 10 bases. Germline V gives CDR1 SGHTA, CDR2 FQGNSA. The CDR3 spans 15 residues. The J segment lost 8 bases and the V segment lost 5 bases, leaving 11 bases of the junction unmatched. CDR3 nucleotides: TGTGCCAGCAGCACTAGACAGGGGGCGTTAGAAGGCTACACCTTC. Protein product: CASSTRQGALEGYTF. Combining the CDR3 with reference TRBV7-2 and TRBJ1-2 gives the whole variable domain GAGVSQSPSNKVTEKGKDVELRCDPISGHTALYWYRQSLGQGLEFLIYFQGNSAPDKSGLPSDRFSAERTGGSVSTLTIQRTQQEDSAVYLCASSTRQGALEGYTFGSGTRLTVV.

The sample holds many counts of this clone. The chain uses TRBV2 and TRBJ2-3; D might be TRBD1 or TRBD2, each matching 6 bases. V lost 8 bases, J lost 0 bases, and 12 bases lay in between. Germline values: CDR1 SNHLY, CDR2 FYNNEI. This CDR3 is built from 14 residues. CDR3 DNA: TGTGCCAGCGGGGGGCGGCCTAGCACAGATACGCAGTATTTT. Encoded protein: CASGGRPSTDTQYF.

This clone was counted only a few times. The rearrangement joins TRBV25-1 to TRBJ2-5; D may be TRBD2 (5 bases). Trimming left V 7 bases short and J 6 bases short, with 15 bases between. Germline-derived CDR1 and CDR2 are MGHDK and SYGVNS. The CDR3 loop spans 13 amino acids. CDR3 nucleotides: TGTGCCAGCACGGGAAATATAGGTCAGACCCAGTACTTC. This gives the protein CASTGNIGQTQYF.

The chain carries TRBV29-1 and TRBJ1-2, with TRBD1 matching 7 bases. The CDR3 is made up of 12 amino acids. Germline assignment: CDR1 SQVTM and CDR2 ANQGSEA. With V trimmed by 6 bases and J by 4 bases, 5 bases remained unmatched. The CDR3: CSVGDSAYGYTF. For the CDR3, the DNA is TGCAGCGTGGGGGACAGTGCCTATGGCTACACCTTC. The whole variable domain, remainder taken from reference TRBV29-1 and TRBJ1-2, is SAVISQKPSRDICQRGTSLTIQCQVDSQVTMMFWYRQQPGQSLTLIATANQGSEATYESGFVIDKFPISRPNLTFSTLTVSNMSPEDSSIYLCSVGDSAYGYTFGSGTRLTVV.

V usage is TRBV28 and J usage is TRBJ2-7; possibly TRBD2 for D (5 bases). CDR1 MDHEN and CDR2 SYDVKM come from the germline V gene. Trimming removed 2 bases at V and 0 bases at J, with 8 bases between. The CDR3 consists of 14 residues. CDR3 bases: TGTGCCAGCAGTTTACAAGGAGGCTCCTACGAGCAGTACTTC. Translated, it gives CASSLQGGSYEQYF.